These 17 T cell receptor beta chains were all obtained from the same sample, sequenced in a study of blood T cell repertoires in COVID-19. Profiling relied on immunoSEQ multiplex PCR, and the TCRdb table lists in-frame clones only, not all of them. The data hold roughly 500,000 clones, with 85% to 90% observed a single time. Specimen: peripheral blood. The source of these receptors is a man between 18 and 35 years old with COVID-19, enrolled during active disease.

The rearrangement uses TRBV5-1 and TRBJ1-1, with TRBD1 identical over 9 bases. V lost 1 base, J lost 5 bases, and 3 bases stayed unmatched. CDR3 length: 14 residues. Per the germline V gene, CDR1 is SGHRS and CDR2 is YFSETQ. CDR3 sequence reads: CASSLSGTGTEAFF. The CDR3 DNA follows: TGCGCCAGCAGCTTGTCAGGGACAGGGACTGAAGCTTTCTTT.

The chain couples TRBV11-2 to TRBJ2-7, with 10 bases that match TRBD2. Trimming removed 6 bases from V and 2 bases from J; junction bases left unmatched: 10. Germline V gene sequence: CDR1 SGHAT, CDR2 FQNNGV. There are 16 residues in the CDR3. This CDR3 reads CASRASGGKFPYEQYF. For the CDR3, the DNA is TGTGCCAGCAGAGCTAGCGGGGGCAAGTTTCCCTACGAGCAGTACTTC. Full variable domain (rest looked up from reference TRBV11-2 and TRBJ2-7): EAGVAQSPRYKIIEKRQSVAFWCNPISGHATLYWYQQILGQGPKLLIQFQNNGVVDDSQLPKDRFSAERLKGVDSTLKIQPAKLEDSAVYLCASRASGGKFPYEQYFGPGTRLTVT.

The V call is TRBV18, the J call TRBJ2-7; TRBD2 agrees at 9 bases. In germline, CDR1 is KGHSH, CDR2 LQKENI. CDR3 length: 15 amino acids. J lost 4 bases, V lost 5 bases, and 9 bases had no gene match. The CDR3 here is CASSARTSADYEQYF. Written as DNA, the CDR3 is TGTGCCAGCTCAGCCCGGACTAGCGCCGATTACGAGCAGTACTTC.

The chain uses TRBV28 and TRBJ2-3; D gene uncertain. Looked up from germline, CDR1 is MDHEN and CDR2 is SYDVKM. V lost 2 bases and J 4 bases, leaving 7 bases between the germline ends. This CDR3 has 13 residues. The CDR3 DNA reads TGTGCCAGCAGTTTAGCCGGGTCAGATACGCAGTATTTT. Residues: CASSLAGSDTQYF.

The chain has TRBV3-1 (or the pseudogene TRBV3-2) and TRBJ1-1; D not resolved. The germline V and J ends were trimmed by 2 bases and 10 bases, with 14 bases remaining between them. This CDR3 region has 13 residues. Germline V lookup: CDR1 LGHDT, CDR2 YNNKEL (reference sequence). CDR3 nucleotides: TGTGCCAGCAGCCAAAATCCAGGTGTTAGAGCTTTCTTT. Encoded protein: CASSQNPGVRAFF.

Remarks on this clone: Other DNA sequences in the same sample also yield this CDR3. This chain's CDR3 is CASGRQGGSGYTF. The CDR3 DNA sequence: TGTGCCAGCGGTAGACAGGGCGGCTCTGGCTACACCTTC. The chain employs TRBV6-5 and TRBJ1-2; 7 nucleotides agree with TRBD1. J gave up 7 bases and V 8 bases, and 10 bases lay outside the gene matches. From germline, CDR1 is MNHEY and CDR2 SVGAGI. This CDR3 comprises 13 residues.

The chain links TRBV7-6 to TRBJ2-5; 7 bases align to TRBD1. Germline assignment: CDR1 SGHVS and CDR2 FNYEAQ. The CDR3 is 16 residues long. With 5 bases clipped from V and 4 bases from J, the junction kept 13 bases outside the gene matches. In DNA form, the CDR3 reads TGTGCCAGCAGCCAACTGACAGGGCCGGAAAGAGAGACCCAGTACTTC. Protein: CASSQLTGPERETQYF.

The rearrangement uses TRBV24-1 and TRBJ2-3; 7 bases agree with TRBD1. The J segment lost 6 bases and the V segment lost 4 bases, leaving 3 bases of the junction unmatched. Germline lookup yields CDR1 KGHDR and CDR2 SFDVKD. CDR3 size: 13 residues. This chain's CDR3 is CATSDPDRDTQYF. CDR3 DNA sequence: TGTGCCACCAGTGACCCGGACAGGGATACGCAGTATTTT.

The J gene is TRBJ2-1, the V gene TRBV2; no clear D. This CDR3 contains 11 residues. Germline CDR1 SNHLY, CDR2 FYNNEI. V shed 6 bases and J shed 5 bases, with 5 bases lying between them. The CDR3: CASSADNEQFF. Here the CDR3 DNA reads TGTGCCAGCAGCGCAGACAATGAGCAGTTCTTC.

V and J are TRBV6-5 and TRBJ1-5; 7 bases match TRBD1. This CDR3 has 13 residues. Unmatched junction bases numbered 4, after V lost 4 bases and J lost 7 bases. CDR1 and CDR2 (germline): MNHEY, SVGAGI. The CDR3 sequence: CASSWQGEQPQHF. The CDR3 DNA is TGTGCCAGCAGTTGGCAGGGGGAACAGCCCCAGCATTTT.

The chain employs TRBV19 and TRBJ2-1; 8 bases align to TRBD1. CDR1 and CDR2 (germline): LNHDA, SQIVND (reference sequence). This CDR3 is 17 amino acids long. V was clipped by 5 bases and J by 5 bases; unmatched bases: 14. The CDR3, as DNA: TGTGCCAGTAGTGGAGACGACAGGGGCGTTTTGAACAATGAGCAGTTCTTC. Its translation is CASSGDDRGVLNNEQFF. Full variable domain (remainder filled in from reference TRBV19 and TRBJ2-1): DGGITQSPKYLFRKEGQNVTLSCEQNLNHDAMYWYRQDPGQGLRLIYYSQIVNDFQKGDIAEGYSVSREKKESFPLTVTSAQKNPTAFYLCASSGDDRGVLNNEQFFGPGTRLTVL.

This clone was detected once. The rearrangement uses TRBV18 and TRBJ2-7; D is possibly TRBD1 (5 bases). V lost 3 bases to trimming and J lost 6 bases, with 24 bases between them. The CDR3 contains 17 residues. Germline V gives CDR1 KGHSH, CDR2 LQKENI. CDR3 sequence: CASSPRGSRVSASEQYF. The CDR3 DNA is TGTGCCAGCTCACCCCGCGGTTCCAGGGTATCGGCATCCGAGCAGTACTTC.

V gene TRBV5-4 combines with J gene TRBJ2-3; TRBD2 matches at 7 bases. This CDR3 has 15 amino acids. Trimming at V came to 2 bases and at J to 4 bases, leaving 7 bases not matched to a gene. The V gene's germline CDR1 is SGHNT and CDR2 YYREEE (reference sequence). The CDR3 sequence: CASSFPREGPDTQYF. The CDR3 DNA sequence: TGTGCCAGCAGCTTTCCCAGGGAGGGCCCAGATACGCAGTATTTT.

J is TRBJ2-7 and V is TRBV7-8, with D tentatively TRBD1 (5 bases). The germline gives CDR1 SGHVS, CDR2 FQNEAQ. Trimming stripped 5 bases from V and 2 bases from J, with 19 bases between. This CDR3 is 16 amino acids long. The CDR3 coding sequence is TGTGCCAGCAGCGTTCACAGGATTAGTGCGCCCTACGAGCAGTACTTC. It specifies CASSVHRISAPYEQYF.

The chain carries TRBV4-2 and TRBJ2-3; 7 bases are shared with TRBD2. V dropped 0 bases and J dropped 3; count of bases not matched to a gene: 6. This CDR3 is built from 16 residues. The germline gives CDR1 LGHNA, CDR2 YNFKEQ. The CDR3 DNA follows: TGTGCCAGCAGCCAAGAGGTGGCGGGAGCTACAGATACGCAGTATTTT. Residues: CASSQEVAGATDTQYF.

The chain combines TRBV3-1 (or the pseudogene TRBV3-2) with TRBJ1-2; 8 nucleotides match TRBD1. Per germline, CDR1 LGHDT and CDR2 YNNKEL (reference sequence). The CDR3 is 19 residues long. V was pared by 2 bases and J by 4 bases, with 18 bases of the junction left unmatched. The CDR3, as DNA: TGTGCCAGCAGCCAAATAATGGGGACAGGATCTTCAGGGGGCTATGGCTACACCTTC. Its translation: CASSQIMGTGSSGGYGYTF.

The chain is built from TRBV4-1 and TRBJ2-1; possible D gene TRBD2, 6 bases. The ends were cut back, 2 bases at V and 8 bases at J, with 13 bases in the middle. The CDR3 runs 14 residues. Germline loops: CDR1 MGHRA, CDR2 YSYEKL. The CDR3 DNA sequence: TGCGCCAGCAGCCAACCCCTCGGAGGGGATGAGCAGTTCTTC. The encoded protein is CASSQPLGGDEQFF.